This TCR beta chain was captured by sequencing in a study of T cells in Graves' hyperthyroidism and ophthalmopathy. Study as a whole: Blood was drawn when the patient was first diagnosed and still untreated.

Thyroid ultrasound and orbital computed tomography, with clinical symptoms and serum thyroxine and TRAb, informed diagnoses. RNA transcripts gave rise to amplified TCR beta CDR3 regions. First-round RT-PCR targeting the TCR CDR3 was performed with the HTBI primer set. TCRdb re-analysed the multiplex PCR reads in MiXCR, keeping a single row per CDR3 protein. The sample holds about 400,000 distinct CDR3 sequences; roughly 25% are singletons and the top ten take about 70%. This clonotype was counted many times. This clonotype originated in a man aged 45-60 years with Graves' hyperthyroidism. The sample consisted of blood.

The CDR3 DNA sequence: TGTGCCGCCAGAGGGAGGGAGGACACTGAAGCTTTCTTT. Amino acids: CAARGREDTEAFF. The genes are TRBV27 and TRBJ1-1; D ambiguous. Trimming removed 11 bases from V and 3 bases from J, with 16 bases in between. The CDR3 runs to 13 residues. The germline CDR1 and CDR2 sequences are MNHEY and SMNVEV (reference sequence).